This T cell receptor (beta chain) appears in the sequencing data of a study of T cell changes during pregnancy in multiple sclerosis. Sequencing was performed with immunoSEQ multiplex PCR; in TCRdb, only in-frame clones are kept and a portion is missing. This sample has fewer than 85,000 clones, with around 90% found just once. With 4 bases clipped from V and 7 bases from J, the junction kept 6 bases outside the gene matches. CDR1 is SNHLY, CDR2 FYNNEI, per germline. CDR3 length equals 15 residues. The gene calls are TRBV2 and TRBJ2-1; 11 bases line up with TRBD2. This sequence originates from a female donor in good health, enrolled as a control in a pregnancy study. Sequenced material: peripheral blood, taken in the first trimester of pregnancy. The CDR3 nucleotides are TGTGCCAGCAGTGGGCTAGCGGGAGGCCTTAATGAGCAGTTCTTC. Translating gives CASSGLAGGLNEQFF.